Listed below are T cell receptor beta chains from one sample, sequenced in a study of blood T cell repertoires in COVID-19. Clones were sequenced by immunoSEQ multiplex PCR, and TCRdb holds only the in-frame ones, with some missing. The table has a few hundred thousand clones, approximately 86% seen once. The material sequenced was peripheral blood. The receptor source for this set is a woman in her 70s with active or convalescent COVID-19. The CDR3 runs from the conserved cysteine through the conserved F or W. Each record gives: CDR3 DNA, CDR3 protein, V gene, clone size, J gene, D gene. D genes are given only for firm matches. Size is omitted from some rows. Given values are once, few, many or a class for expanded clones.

cdr3_nt: TGCGCCAGCAGCCAACCCCAAGCCGGGACACTGAACACCGGGGAGCTGTTTTTT; cdr3_aa: CASSQPQAGTLNTGELFF; v_call: TRBV4-1; clone_size: NA; j_call: TRBJ2-2; d_call: NA
cdr3_nt: TGCGCCAGTAGGCGGGAGGCAATAGTGAACACTGAAGCTTTCTTT; cdr3_aa: CASRREAIVNTEAFF; v_call: TRBV5-1; clone_size: NA; j_call: TRBJ1-1; d_call: NA
cdr3_nt: TGTGCCAGCAGCGCCCTCACAGGGATGGCCGGGGAGCTGTTTTTT; cdr3_aa: CASSALTGMAGELFF; v_call: TRBV9; clone_size: NA; j_call: TRBJ2-2; d_call: NA
cdr3_nt: TGTGCCAGTAGTCCCCGATTGACAGGGCAACTCGGCTACACCTTC; cdr3_aa: CASSPRLTGQLGYTF; v_call: TRBV19; clone_size: NA; j_call: TRBJ1-2; d_call: TRBD1
cdr3_nt: TGTGCCAGTAGTCCCCGTCACAACTCTGGGGCCAACGTCCTGACTTTC; cdr3_aa: CASSPRHNSGANVLTF; v_call: TRBV19; clone_size: NA; j_call: TRBJ2-6; d_call: NA
cdr3_nt: TGTGCCAGCAGTTTAGACAGAGTGACACATTCACCCCTCCACTTT; cdr3_aa: CASSLDRVTHSPLHF; v_call: TRBV27; clone_size: NA; j_call: TRBJ1-6; d_call: NA
cdr3_nt: TGTGCCAGCAGTTATGGAGTCCTTAGTTACGAGCAGTACTTC; cdr3_aa: CASSYGVLSYEQYF; v_call: TRBV6-6; clone_size: NA; j_call: TRBJ2-7; d_call: NA
cdr3_nt: TGTGCCAGCAGCCAACACGGCCAGGGGAATGGCTACACCTTC; cdr3_aa: CASSQHGQGNGYTF; v_call: TRBV2; clone_size: few; j_call: TRBJ1-2; d_call: NA
cdr3_nt: TGCGCCAGCAGCTTGGGTTCCACAGGGAGCAGTCAGCCCCAGCATTTT; cdr3_aa: CASSLGSTGSSQPQHF; v_call: TRBV5-1; clone_size: NA; j_call: TRBJ1-5; d_call: NA
cdr3_nt: TGTGCCAGCAGCCCGAGGACAGGGATGGACACTGAAGCTTTCTTT; cdr3_aa: CASSPRTGMDTEAFF; v_call: TRBV9; clone_size: NA; j_call: TRBJ1-1; d_call: TRBD1
cdr3_nt: TGCAGCGTATCCCGGGACAGGGATACCTACGAGCAGTACTTC; cdr3_aa: CSVSRDRDTYEQYF; v_call: TRBV29-1; clone_size: NA; j_call: TRBJ2-7; d_call: TRBD1
cdr3_nt: TGTGCCAGCTCACCCTTCAGGGAACCAAAGTCTGACTACACCTTC; cdr3_aa: CASSPFREPKSDYTF; v_call: TRBV18; clone_size: NA; j_call: TRBJ1-2; d_call: NA
cdr3_nt: TGTGCCAGCGTGCGGGACAGGGGTTTTGGCTACACCTTC; cdr3_aa: CASVRDRGFGYTF; v_call: TRBV12-3/TRBV12-4; clone_size: NA; j_call: TRBJ1-2; d_call: TRBD1
cdr3_nt: TGTGCCAGCAGTGAAGCCTGGAGGCTAGCGGGAGGAGAGACCCAGTACTTC; cdr3_aa: CASSEAWRLAGGETQYF; v_call: TRBV6-1; clone_size: NA; j_call: TRBJ2-5; d_call: TRBD2
cdr3_nt: TGTGCCAGCAACCAGGGACAGGGGAGGCGTCAGCCCCAGCATTTT; cdr3_aa: CASNQGQGRRQPQHF; v_call: TRBV7-2; clone_size: NA; j_call: TRBJ1-5; d_call: TRBD1
cdr3_nt: TGTGCCAGCAGCCCAAGGACAGCCCTCTCGAACACCGGGGAGCTGTTTTTT; cdr3_aa: CASSPRTALSNTGELFF; v_call: TRBV7-2; clone_size: NA; j_call: TRBJ2-2; d_call: NA
cdr3_nt: TGTGCCAGCTCACCCCGGACAGGGGCGTCGTACGAGCAGTACTTC; cdr3_aa: CASSPRTGASYEQYF; v_call: TRBV18; clone_size: NA; j_call: TRBJ2-7; d_call: TRBD1
cdr3_nt: TGTGCCAGCGGACTAGCGGGGGGGAATGAGCAGTTCTTC; cdr3_aa: CASGLAGGNEQFF; v_call: TRBV11-2; clone_size: NA; j_call: TRBJ2-1; d_call: TRBD2
cdr3_nt: TGTGCCACCGGAACCGACAGGGGTAGGGACGAGCAGTACTTC; cdr3_aa: CATGTDRGRDEQYF; v_call: TRBV15; clone_size: NA; j_call: TRBJ2-7; d_call: TRBD1
cdr3_nt: TGTGCCAGCAGTTATTACCAGGATCCTGAAGCTTTCTTT; cdr3_aa: CASSYYQDPEAFF; v_call: TRBV6-5; clone_size: NA; j_call: TRBJ1-1; d_call: NA
cdr3_nt: TGCGCCAGCAGCCGTGCGGGAGGGGGCCAAGAGACCCAGTACTTC; cdr3_aa: CASSRAGGGQETQYF; v_call: TRBV5-1; clone_size: NA; j_call: TRBJ2-5; d_call: TRBD2
cdr3_nt: TGTGCCACCAGTGATTTGTCCGTAGCGGGTAGCTCCTACAATGAGCAGTTCTTC; cdr3_aa: CATSDLSVAGSSYNEQFF; v_call: TRBV24-1; clone_size: once; j_call: TRBJ2-1; d_call: TRBD2
cdr3_nt: TGCGCCAGCGGGATGGGACAGCTGAACACTGAAGCTTTCTTT; cdr3_aa: CASGMGQLNTEAFF; v_call: TRBV10-2; clone_size: NA; j_call: TRBJ1-1; d_call: TRBD1
cdr3_nt: TGTGCCAGCAGCGTAGACGGGCAGGGAGGTTCACCCCTCCACTTT; cdr3_aa: CASSVDGQGGSPLHF; v_call: TRBV9; clone_size: few; j_call: TRBJ1-6; d_call: NA
cdr3_nt: TGTGCCAGCAGCCACCCCGTCAGGAACACTGAAGCTTTCTTT; cdr3_aa: CASSHPVRNTEAFF; v_call: TRBV7-9; clone_size: few; j_call: TRBJ1-1; d_call: NA
cdr3_nt: TGTGCCAGCAGTCCGACACCCCGAAACACCATATATTTT; cdr3_aa: CASSPTPRNTIYF; v_call: TRBV7-2; clone_size: NA; j_call: TRBJ1-3; d_call: NA
cdr3_nt: TGTGCCAGCAGCTTAGGACAGCACCAAGAGACCCAGTACTTC; cdr3_aa: CASSLGQHQETQYF; v_call: TRBV7-8; clone_size: NA; j_call: TRBJ2-5; d_call: NA
cdr3_nt: TGTGCCAGCAGCCAAGAGCCAGGGGGTACTGGGGCCAACGTCCTGACTTTC; cdr3_aa: CASSQEPGGTGANVLTF; v_call: TRBV3-1/TRBV3-2; clone_size: NA; j_call: TRBJ2-6; d_call: TRBD1
cdr3_nt: TGTGCCAGCAGCGTAACGGACAGCAATTCACCCCTCCACTTT; cdr3_aa: CASSVTDSNSPLHF; v_call: TRBV9; clone_size: once; j_call: TRBJ1-6; d_call: NA
cdr3_nt: TGTGCCAGCAGCTTAGCCCCGACAGGGCCCGAGCAGTACTTC; cdr3_aa: CASSLAPTGPEQYF; v_call: TRBV11-2; clone_size: NA; j_call: TRBJ2-7; d_call: TRBD1
cdr3_nt: TGCAGCGTGACCGGGACAGGGGACGGCTACACCTTC; cdr3_aa: CSVTGTGDGYTF; v_call: TRBV29-1; clone_size: NA; j_call: TRBJ1-2; d_call: TRBD1
cdr3_nt: TGTGCCAGCAGTCCGGGACTCAAATACGAGCAGTACTTC; cdr3_aa: CASSPGLKYEQYF; v_call: TRBV27; clone_size: NA; j_call: TRBJ2-7; d_call: NA
cdr3_nt: TGTGCCAGCAGCCCCAGGCTAGCGGGGGGCACAGATACGCAGTATTTT; cdr3_aa: CASSPRLAGGTDTQYF; v_call: TRBV7-2; clone_size: NA; j_call: TRBJ2-3; d_call: TRBD2
cdr3_nt: TGTGCCAGCAATGGGGGGGGGTATGGCTACACCTTC; cdr3_aa: CASNGGGYGYTF; v_call: TRBV2; clone_size: NA; j_call: TRBJ1-2; d_call: NA
cdr3_nt: TGTGCCAGCAGTGAGAGAAGCGGGGGAGCTAACACCGGGGAGCTGTTTTTT; cdr3_aa: CASSERSGGANTGELFF; v_call: TRBV6-1; clone_size: NA; j_call: TRBJ2-2; d_call: TRBD2
cdr3_nt: TGTGCCAGCAGTTACTCGATCGGGTTTCTGAACACTGAAGCTTTCTTT; cdr3_aa: CASSYSIGFLNTEAFF; v_call: TRBV6-5; clone_size: NA; j_call: TRBJ1-1; d_call: NA
cdr3_nt: TGTGCCAGCAGCCAAGAAAGGACACACCTGAACACTGAAGCTTTCTTT; cdr3_aa: CASSQERTHLNTEAFF; v_call: TRBV4-2; clone_size: NA; j_call: TRBJ1-1; d_call: NA
cdr3_nt: TGCGCCAGCAATAGTGGCGGCACTGAAGCTTTCTTT; cdr3_aa: CASNSGGTEAFF; v_call: TRBV5-1; clone_size: NA; j_call: TRBJ1-1; d_call: NA
cdr3_nt: TGCAGTGCTAGTAGGGTACGGGGGGGCGCAGTTACGGGCTACACCTTC; cdr3_aa: CSASRVRGGAVTGYTF; v_call: TRBV20-1; clone_size: NA; j_call: TRBJ1-2; d_call: NA
cdr3_nt: TGTGCCAGTAGTATGGGGGGGACCCTAAGATCACCCCTCCACTTT; cdr3_aa: CASSMGGTLRSPLHF; v_call: TRBV19; clone_size: NA; j_call: TRBJ1-6; d_call: NA
cdr3_nt: TGTGCCAGCAGTTCGCAGACTAGCGGGGTCCGGGATACGCAGTATTTT; cdr3_aa: CASSSQTSGVRDTQYF; v_call: TRBV27; clone_size: NA; j_call: TRBJ2-3; d_call: TRBD2
cdr3_nt: TGTGCCAGCAGCCTAACACCGGGACTAGCGGGGGATAACAATGAGCAGTTCTTC; cdr3_aa: CASSLTPGLAGDNNEQFF; v_call: TRBV14; clone_size: NA; j_call: TRBJ2-1; d_call: TRBD2